Listed below are T cell receptor beta chains from one sample, sequenced in a study of T-cell memory formation after mild COVID-19. TCRdb itself ran the 5' RACE reads through MiXCR, one entry per CDR3 protein. The sample holds fewer than 350,000 distinct CDR3 sequences, more than 15% seen once. What was sequenced was PBMCs or a T cell subset sorted from them (not recorded which). These TCRs come from a man between 18 and 29 years old who had mild COVID-19 (a few samples of this study predate the infection). Cell type and time point are not known. The CDR3 runs from the conserved cysteine through the conserved F or W. D genes are given only for firm matches. A clone size is listed for some rows: how often the clone was seen (once, few, many), or a class if it is expanded.

few | TRBJ2-3 | NA | TRBV2 | CASSFGGGDTDTQYF | TGTGCCAGCAGTTTTGGTGGCGGGGACACAGATACGCAGTATTTT
NA | TRBJ2-2 | TRBD1 | TRBV6-2/TRBV6-3 | CASRPSGGSTGELFF | TGTGCCAGCAGACCCTCAGGGGGCAGCACCGGGGAGCTGTTTTTT
NA | TRBJ2-3 | NA | TRBV4-3 | CASSQDLGHTDTQYF | TGCGCCAGCAGCCAAGATCTAGGACACACAGATACGCAGTATTTT
few | TRBJ1-1 | NA | TRBV5-1 | CASSLGSGNTEAFF | TGCGCCAGCAGCTTGGGGTCAGGGAACACTGAAGCTTTCTTT
NA | TRBJ2-3 | NA | TRBV29-1 | CSVPQGGGDTQYF | TGCAGCGTACCCCAGGGCGGAGGAGATACGCAGTATTTT
few | TRBJ2-3 | TRBD2 | TRBV13 | CASSFYGDSGGTYTQYF | TGTGCCAGCAGCTTCTATGGTGATAGCGGGGGAACATATACGCAGTATTTT
NA | TRBJ2-1 | TRBD1 | TRBV27 | CASSNSRGRRNEQFF | TGTGCCAGCAGTAATTCCAGGGGGCGCAGAAATGAGCAGTTCTTC
NA | TRBJ2-7 | TRBD1 | TRBV4-1 | CASSPWGQSYEQYF | TGCGCCAGCAGCCCTTGGGGACAGTCCTACGAGCAGTACTTC
NA | TRBJ2-1 | TRBD2 | TRBV12-3/TRBV12-4 | CASSLAGVPYNEQFF | TGTGCCAGCAGCTTAGCGGGGGTGCCCTACAATGAGCAGTTCTTC
few | TRBJ1-5 | NA | TRBV20-1 | CSARRGGNQPQHF | TGCAGTGCTAGACGGGGGGGCAATCAGCCCCAGCATTTT
few | TRBJ2-7 | NA | TRBV15 | CATSRGPGYYEQYF | TGTGCCACCAGCAGAGGTCCGGGATACTACGAGCAGTACTTC
few | TRBJ1-6 | NA | TRBV7-6 | CASSLGDPSPLHF | TGTGCCAGCAGCTTAGGGGACCCTTCACCCCTCCACTTT
NA | TRBJ2-3 | NA | TRBV7-3 | CASSLVGERADTQYF | TGTGCCAGCAGCTTAGTTGGAGAGCGCGCAGATACGCAGTATTTT
NA | TRBJ1-1 | NA | TRBV10-3 | CAISWDMNTEAFF | TGTGCCATCAGTTGGGACATGAACACTGAAGCTTTCTTT
NA | TRBJ1-3 | TRBD1 | TRBV4-3 | CASSHSDRVWGNTIYF | TGCGCCAGCAGCCACTCAGACAGGGTCTGGGGAAACACCATATATTTT
NA | TRBJ2-1 | TRBD1 | TRBV5-5 | CASSLAGQYLNEQFF | TGTGCCAGCAGCTTGGCGGGACAGTATCTCAATGAGCAGTTCTTC
NA | TRBJ1-1 | NA | TRBV2 | CASSERRGGTEAFF | TGTGCCAGCAGTGAAAGGAGGGGAGGCACTGAAGCTTTCTTT
few | TRBJ1-3 | TRBD1 | TRBV29-1 | CSGTGDGNTIYF | TGCAGCGGGACAGGGGACGGAAACACCATATATTTT
few | TRBJ1-6 | NA | TRBV6-6 | CASSSGGYSPLHF | TGTGCCAGCAGTTCGGGGGGTTATTCACCCCTCCACTTT
NA | TRBJ2-5 | NA | TRBV7-8 | CASSPLRGVEETQYF | TGTGCCAGCAGCCCGTTGAGGGGGGTGGAAGAGACCCAGTACTTC
NA | TRBJ2-3 | NA | TRBV9 | CASSVDPGATDTQYF | TGTGCCAGCAGCGTAGATCCGGGGGCCACAGATACGCAGTATTTT
NA | TRBJ2-3 | TRBD2 | TRBV29-1 | CSVRLAWDTQYF | TGCAGCGTCAGACTAGCTTGGGATACGCAGTATTTT
once | TRBJ1-1 | TRBD1 | TRBV7-6 | CASSPRTGITEAFF | TGTGCCAGCAGCCCTAGGACAGGGATCACTGAAGCTTTCTTT
NA | TRBJ2-2 | TRBD2 | TRBV12-3/TRBV12-4 | CASSPRDYFTGELFF | TGTGCCAGCAGTCCCCGGGACTATTTCACCGGGGAGCTGTTTTTT
NA | TRBJ1-2 | NA | TRBV6-5 | CASSYSPDLRGYTF | TGTGCCAGCAGTTACAGTCCTGACTTGCGTGGCTACACCTTC
many | TRBJ2-1 | NA | TRBV7-2 | CASSTTGSSHNEQFF | TGTGCCAGCAGCACGACAGGTTCGTCCCACAATGAGCAGTTCTTC
NA | TRBJ2-6 | NA | TRBV5-1 | CASRAGTLSGANVLTF | TGCGCCAGCAGGGCTGGGACACTGTCTGGGGCCAACGTCCTGACTTTC